Here is one T cell receptor (beta chain) with its context. Antigen: not known. TCRdb keeps only in-frame clones here, not all; method: immunoSEQ multiplex PCR. The data hold fewer than 85,000 clones, with around 90% observed a single time. V lost 6 bases and J 7 bases, leaving 9 bases between the germline ends. The CDR3 consists of 11 residues. Germline V CDR1 and CDR2: MNHEY, SMNVEV (reference sequence). With autoimmune disease history or systemic immunosuppression, patients were excluded. The sample originates from a study of OX40 agonist ivuxolimab in advanced cancers. Study findings and constraints: Clonal expansion was seen in CD4+ and CD8+ blood T cells by week 6 at 0.1 to 3.0 mg/kg. More expanded clones were found, on average, in CD8+ than in CD4+ T cells.

The V and J genes are TRBV27 and TRBJ1-1; D perhaps matches TRBD1 (6 bases). The starting material was CD4+ or CD8+ T cells sorted from blood, obtained in a trial of the OX40 agonist ivuxolimab. This receptor was identified in an adult with an advanced solid tumor such as melanoma, head and neck, liver or kidney cancer. CDR3 region: CASSADSEAFF. As DNA, the CDR3 is TGTGCCAGCAGCGCGGACAGTGAAGCTTTCTTT.